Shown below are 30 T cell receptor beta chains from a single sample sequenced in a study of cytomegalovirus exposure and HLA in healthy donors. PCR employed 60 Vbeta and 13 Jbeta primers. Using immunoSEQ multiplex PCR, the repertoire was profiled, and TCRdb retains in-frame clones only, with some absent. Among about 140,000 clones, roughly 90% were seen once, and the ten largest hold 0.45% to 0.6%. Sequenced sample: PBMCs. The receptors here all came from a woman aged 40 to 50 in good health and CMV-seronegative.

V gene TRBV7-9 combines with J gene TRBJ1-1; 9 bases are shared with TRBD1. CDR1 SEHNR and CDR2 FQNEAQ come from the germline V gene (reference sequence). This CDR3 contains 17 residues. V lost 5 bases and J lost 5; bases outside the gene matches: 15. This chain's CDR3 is CASSPRPGQGIRTEAFF. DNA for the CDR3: TGTGCCAGCAGCCCGAGGCCGGGACAGGGAATTAGGACTGAAGCTTTCTTT.

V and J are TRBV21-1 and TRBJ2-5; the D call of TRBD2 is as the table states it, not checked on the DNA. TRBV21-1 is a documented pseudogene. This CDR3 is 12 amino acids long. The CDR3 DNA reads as TGTGCCAGCACGGCTAGTAAAGAGACCCAGTACTTC. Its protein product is CASTASKETQYF.

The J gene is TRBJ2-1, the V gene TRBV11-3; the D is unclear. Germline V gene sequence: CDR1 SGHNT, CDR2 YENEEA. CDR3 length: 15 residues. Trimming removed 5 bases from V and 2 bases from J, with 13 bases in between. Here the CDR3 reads CASSALRGTYNEQFF. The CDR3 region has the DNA TGTGCCAGCAGCGCCCTCCGAGGAACCTACAATGAGCAGTTCTTC.

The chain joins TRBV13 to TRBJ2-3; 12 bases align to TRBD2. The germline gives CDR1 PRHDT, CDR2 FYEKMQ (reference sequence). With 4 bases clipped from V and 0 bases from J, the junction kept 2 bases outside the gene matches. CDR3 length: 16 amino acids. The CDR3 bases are TGTGCCAGCAGCTCCGGACTAGCGGGAAGCACAGATACGCAGTATTTT. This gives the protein CASSSGLAGSTDTQYF.

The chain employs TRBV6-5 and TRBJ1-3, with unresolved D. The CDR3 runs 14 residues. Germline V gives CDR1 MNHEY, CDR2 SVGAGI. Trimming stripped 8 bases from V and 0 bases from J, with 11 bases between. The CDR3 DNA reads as TGTGCCAGCGGGAGGGTGTCCTCTGGAAACACCATATATTTT. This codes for CASGRVSSGNTIYF.

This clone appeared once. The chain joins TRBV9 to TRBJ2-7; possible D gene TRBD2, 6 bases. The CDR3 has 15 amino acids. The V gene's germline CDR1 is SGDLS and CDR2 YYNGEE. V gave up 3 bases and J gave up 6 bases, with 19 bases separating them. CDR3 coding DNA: TGTGCCAGCAGCGAGGGACTTTCGATTGGGGCCGAGCAGTACTTC. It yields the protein CASSEGLSIGAEQYF. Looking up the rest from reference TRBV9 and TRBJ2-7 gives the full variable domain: DSGVTQTPKHLITATGQRVTLRCSPRSGDLSVYWYQQSLDQGLQFLIQYYNGEERAKGNILERFSAQQFPDLHSELNLSSLELGDSALYFCASSEGLSIGAEQYFGPGTRLTVT.

The chain's CDR3 is CASRDIQGYTEAFF. The CDR3 nucleotides are TGTGCCAGCAGAGATATACAGGGATACACTGAAGCTTTCTTT. The J gene is TRBJ1-1, the V gene TRBV6-1; TRBD1 might be the D (6 bases). The V end was cut by 6 bases, the J end by 3 bases, with 14 bases between. CDR3 length: 14 residues. The germline CDR1 and CDR2 sequences are MNHNS and SASEGT.

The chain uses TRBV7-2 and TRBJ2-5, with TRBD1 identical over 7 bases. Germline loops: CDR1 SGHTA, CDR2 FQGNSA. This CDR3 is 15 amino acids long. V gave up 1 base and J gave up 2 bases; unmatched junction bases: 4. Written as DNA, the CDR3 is TGTGCCAGCAGCTTAGAATGGGACAGTCAAGAGACCCAGTACTTC. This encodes CASSLEWDSQETQYF.

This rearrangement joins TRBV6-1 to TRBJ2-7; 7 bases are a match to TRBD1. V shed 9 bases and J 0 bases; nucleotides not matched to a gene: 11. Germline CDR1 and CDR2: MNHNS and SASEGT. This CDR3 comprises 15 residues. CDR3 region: CASLETGSFSYEQYF. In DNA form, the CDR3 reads TGTGCCAGTCTAGAGACAGGGTCCTTCTCCTACGAGCAGTACTTC.

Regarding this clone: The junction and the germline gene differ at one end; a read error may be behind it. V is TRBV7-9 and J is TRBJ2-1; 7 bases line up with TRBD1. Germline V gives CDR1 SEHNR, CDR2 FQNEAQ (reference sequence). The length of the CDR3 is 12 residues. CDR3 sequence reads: CSSSSSGGREFF. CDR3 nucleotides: TGTTCCAGCAGCTCTTCAGGGGGTCGGGAGTTCTTC.

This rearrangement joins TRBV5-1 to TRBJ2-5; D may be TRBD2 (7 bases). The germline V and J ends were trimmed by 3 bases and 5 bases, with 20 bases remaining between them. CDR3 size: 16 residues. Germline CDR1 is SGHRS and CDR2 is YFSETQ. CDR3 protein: CASSSPEGGARETQYF. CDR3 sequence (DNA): TGCGCCAGCAGCTCCCCCGAGGGGGGGGCTAGGGAGACCCAGTACTTC.

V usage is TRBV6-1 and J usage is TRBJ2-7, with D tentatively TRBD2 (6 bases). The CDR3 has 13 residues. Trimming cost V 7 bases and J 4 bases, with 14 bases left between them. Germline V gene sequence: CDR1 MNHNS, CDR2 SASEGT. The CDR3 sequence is CASIISGSYEQYF. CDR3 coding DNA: TGTGCCAGCATCATTAGCGGTTCTTACGAGCAGTACTTC.

The CDR3 is CASSLALATSTDTQYF. In DNA, the CDR3 is TGTGCCAGCAGCTTGGCCCTAGCGACTAGCACAGATACGCAGTATTTT. The V and J genes are TRBV5-5 and TRBJ2-3; D is possibly TRBD2 (6 bases). The CDR3 extends over 16 amino acids. Germline loops: CDR1 SGHKS, CDR2 YYEKEE (reference sequence). The V and J ends lost 0 bases and 0 bases respectively, with 11 bases between them.

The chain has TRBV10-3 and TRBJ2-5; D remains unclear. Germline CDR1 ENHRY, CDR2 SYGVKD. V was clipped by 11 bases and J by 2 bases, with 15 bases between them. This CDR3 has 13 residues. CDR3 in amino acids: CASTSSVQETQYF. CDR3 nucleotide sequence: TGTGCCTCCACCTCATCAGTTCAAGAGACCCAGTACTTC.

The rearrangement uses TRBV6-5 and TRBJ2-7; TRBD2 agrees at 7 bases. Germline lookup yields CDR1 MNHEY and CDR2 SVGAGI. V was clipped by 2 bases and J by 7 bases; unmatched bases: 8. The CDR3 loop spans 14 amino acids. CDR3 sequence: CASSYSPGRQEQYF. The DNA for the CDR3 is TGTGCCAGCAGTTACAGCCCCGGGAGGCAAGAGCAGTACTTC.

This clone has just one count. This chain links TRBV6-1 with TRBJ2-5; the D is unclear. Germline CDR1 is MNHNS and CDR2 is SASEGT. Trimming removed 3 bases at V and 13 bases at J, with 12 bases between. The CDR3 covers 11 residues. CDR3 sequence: CASSDSYHMYF. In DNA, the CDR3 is TGTGCCAGCAGTGATAGTTATCATATGTACTTC.

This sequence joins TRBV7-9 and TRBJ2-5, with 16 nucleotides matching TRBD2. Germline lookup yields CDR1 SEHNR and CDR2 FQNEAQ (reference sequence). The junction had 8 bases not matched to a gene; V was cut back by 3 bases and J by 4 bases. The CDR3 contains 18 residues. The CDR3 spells CASSLGLAGGPVPETQYF. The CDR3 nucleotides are TGTGCCAGCAGCTTGGGACTAGCGGGAGGGCCGGTGCCAGAGACCCAGTACTTC.

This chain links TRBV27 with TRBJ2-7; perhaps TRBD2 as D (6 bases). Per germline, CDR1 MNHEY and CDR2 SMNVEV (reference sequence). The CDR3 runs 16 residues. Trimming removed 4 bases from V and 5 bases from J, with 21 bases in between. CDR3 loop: CASSSLLAGSPHEQYF. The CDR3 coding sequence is TGTGCCAGCAGTTCCCTCCTCGCGGGATCCCCCCACGAGCAGTACTTC.

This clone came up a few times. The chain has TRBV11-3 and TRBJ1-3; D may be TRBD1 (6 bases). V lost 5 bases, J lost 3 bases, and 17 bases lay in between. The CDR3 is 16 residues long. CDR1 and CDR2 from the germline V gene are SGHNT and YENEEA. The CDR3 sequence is CASSTTLYRDGNTIYF. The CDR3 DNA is TGTGCCAGCAGCACTACCCTTTACAGGGATGGAAACACCATATATTTT.

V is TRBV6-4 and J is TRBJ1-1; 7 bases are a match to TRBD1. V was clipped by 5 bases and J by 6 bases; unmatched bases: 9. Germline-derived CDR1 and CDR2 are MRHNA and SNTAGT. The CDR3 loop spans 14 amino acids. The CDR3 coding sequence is TGTGCCAGCAGTACAGACAGGGTCTCGTCTGAAGCTTTCTTT. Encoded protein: CASSTDRVSSEAFF.

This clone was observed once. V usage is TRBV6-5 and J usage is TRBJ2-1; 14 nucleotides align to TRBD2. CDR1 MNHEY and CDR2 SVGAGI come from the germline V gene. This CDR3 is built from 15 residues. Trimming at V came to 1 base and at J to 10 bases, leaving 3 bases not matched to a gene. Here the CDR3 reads CASSYFGLAGGEQFF. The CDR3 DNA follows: TGTGCCAGCAGTTACTTTGGACTAGCGGGAGGAGAGCAGTTCTTC.

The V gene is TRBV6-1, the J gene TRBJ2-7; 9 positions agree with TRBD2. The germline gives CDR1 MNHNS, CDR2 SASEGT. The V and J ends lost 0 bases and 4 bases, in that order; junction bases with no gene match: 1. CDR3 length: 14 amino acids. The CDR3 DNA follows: TGTGCCAGCAGTGAAGCGGCGGGAGGGTACGAGCAGTACTTC. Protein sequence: CASSEAAGGYEQYF.

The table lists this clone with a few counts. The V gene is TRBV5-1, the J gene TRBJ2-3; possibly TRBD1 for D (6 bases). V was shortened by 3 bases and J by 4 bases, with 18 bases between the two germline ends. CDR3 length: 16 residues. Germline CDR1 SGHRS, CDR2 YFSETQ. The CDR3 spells CASSWGQPVGPDTQYF. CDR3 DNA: TGCGCCAGCAGCTGGGGACAACCGGTGGGCCCAGATACGCAGTATTTT.

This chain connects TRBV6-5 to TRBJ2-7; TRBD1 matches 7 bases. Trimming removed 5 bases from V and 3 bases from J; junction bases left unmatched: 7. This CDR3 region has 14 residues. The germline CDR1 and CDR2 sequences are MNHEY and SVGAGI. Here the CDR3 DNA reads TGTGCCAGCAGTCGACAGGGCTGGGGCTACGAGCAGTACTTC. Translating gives CASSRQGWGYEQYF.

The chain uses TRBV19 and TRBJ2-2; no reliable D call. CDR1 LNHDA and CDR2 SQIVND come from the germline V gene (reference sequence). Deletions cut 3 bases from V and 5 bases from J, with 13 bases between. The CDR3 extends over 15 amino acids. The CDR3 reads CASSMTPRETGELFF. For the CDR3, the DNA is TGTGCCAGTAGTATGACTCCCAGAGAGACCGGGGAGCTGTTTTTT. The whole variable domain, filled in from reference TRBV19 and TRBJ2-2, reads DGGITQSPKYLFRKEGQNVTLSCEQNLNHDAMYWYRQDPGQGLRLIYYSQIVNDFQKGDIAEGYSVSREKKESFPLTVTSAQKNPTAFYLCASSMTPRETGELFFGEGSRLTVL.

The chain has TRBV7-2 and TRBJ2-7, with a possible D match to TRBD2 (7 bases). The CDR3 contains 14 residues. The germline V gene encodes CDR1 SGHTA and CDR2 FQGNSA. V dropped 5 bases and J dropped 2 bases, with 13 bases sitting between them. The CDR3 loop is CASSRPGGTYEQYF. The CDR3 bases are TGTGCCAGCAGCCGACCGGGGGGCACCTACGAGCAGTACTTC.

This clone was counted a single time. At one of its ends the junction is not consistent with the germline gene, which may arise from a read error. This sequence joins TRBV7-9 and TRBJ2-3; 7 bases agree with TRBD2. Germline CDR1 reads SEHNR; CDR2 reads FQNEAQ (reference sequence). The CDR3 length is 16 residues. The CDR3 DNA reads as TGTTCCAGCAGCTTGCGTGATAGCGGGTGGATAGATACGCAGTATTTT. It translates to CSSSLRDSGWIDTQYF.

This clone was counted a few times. The CDR3 region has the DNA TGCGCCAGCAGCCAAGACCCGGGACTGACCTACGAGCAGTACTTC. Its protein product is CASSQDPGLTYEQYF. The chain employs TRBV4-3 and TRBJ2-7; D is perhaps TRBD2 (6 bases). Germline assignment: CDR1 LGHNA and CDR2 YSLEER. V lost 0 bases to trimming and J lost 2 bases, with 11 bases between them. This CDR3 is built from 15 residues.

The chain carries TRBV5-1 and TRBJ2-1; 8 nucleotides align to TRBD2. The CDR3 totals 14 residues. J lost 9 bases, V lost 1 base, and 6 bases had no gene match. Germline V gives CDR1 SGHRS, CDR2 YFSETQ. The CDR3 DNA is TGCGCCAGCAGCTTGCAAGCGGGAGCGGGTGAGCAGTTCTTC. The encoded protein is CASSLQAGAGEQFF.

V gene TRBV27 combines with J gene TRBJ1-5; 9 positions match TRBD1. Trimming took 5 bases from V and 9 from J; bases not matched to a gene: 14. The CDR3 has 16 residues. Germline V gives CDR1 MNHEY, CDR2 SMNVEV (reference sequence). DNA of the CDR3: TGTGCCAGCAGTCCCTCCGGGACAGGGCAATATGGGCCCCAGCATTTT. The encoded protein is CASSPSGTGQYGPQHF.